A selection of T cell receptor beta chains follows, all from one sample in a study of read filtering for tumor transcriptome and immune sequencing. In TCRdb, the reads were re-called with MiXCR into one record per CDR3 protein. The sample records tens of thousands of distinct CDR3 sequences, over 11% being singletons. The sequenced material came from a population of CD138-negative cells sorted from bone marrow. The source of these receptors is a donor aged 40 or older with multiple myeloma. The CDR3 runs from the conserved cysteine through the conserved F or W. The order of the fields is CDR3 protein, V gene, J gene.

CDR3: CASSYSSGGLETQYF
V: TRBV6-2/TRBV6-3
J: TRBJ2-5

CDR3: CASSQDPMLLAGSQNQPQHF
V: TRBV4-2
J: TRBJ1-5

CDR3: CASSPPTKAEKGTDTQYF
V: TRBV7-9
J: TRBJ2-3

CDR3: CASSLIGVGLGGDEQFF
V: TRBV7-3
J: TRBJ2-1

CDR3: CASRSSGLRRAQYF
V: TRBV28
J: TRBJ2-5

CDR3: CASSLAARAARGPDTQYF
V: TRBV5-1
J: TRBJ2-3

CDR3: CASSLDEQCF
V: TRBV5-4
J: TRBJ2-7

CDR3: CASGFPGGPYNEQFF
V: TRBV12-5
J: TRBJ2-1

CDR3: CASSQDGLDSTDTQYF
V: TRBV4-3
J: TRBJ2-3

CDR3: CASSQAGGANTEAFF
V: TRBV4-2
J: TRBJ1-1

CDR3: CASSRDRRTYNEQFF
V: TRBV7-2
J: TRBJ2-1

CDR3: CSVPDRNNNEQFF
V: TRBV29-1
J: TRBJ2-1

CDR3: CASSKAGAYNEQFF
V: TRBV2
J: TRBJ2-1

CDR3: CASSVGAWGTGMVNEQFF
V: TRBV7-8
J: TRBJ2-1

CDR3: CASSFADLTSRYEQYF
V: TRBV7-8
J: TRBJ2-7

CDR3: CASSLYPRRGDTQYF
V: TRBV7-9
J: TRBJ2-3

CDR3: CSVEDLQGKGTYEQYF
V: TRBV29-1
J: TRBJ2-7

CDR3: CSADSRREEVGSYNEQFF
V: TRBV20-1
J: TRBJ2-1

CDR3: CASSEGTSGSPSYEQYF
V: TRBV12-3/TRBV12-4
J: TRBJ2-7

CDR3: CAISESKNTIYF
V: TRBV10-3
J: TRBJ1-3

CDR3: CASNTLKAGANVLTF
V: TRBV7-9
J: TRBJ2-6

CDR3: CSATSGGTSTDTQYF
V: TRBV20-1
J: TRBJ2-3

CDR3: CSAPLAGVKDTQYF
V: TRBV20-1
J: TRBJ2-3

CDR3: CATSSPRQTEQYF
V: TRBV15
J: TRBJ2-7

CDR3: CASSDVQEALETQYF
V: TRBV6-4
J: TRBJ2-5

CDR3: CAISDHRGNTEAFF
V: TRBV10-3
J: TRBJ1-1

CDR3: CSVRLAGLYNEQFF
V: TRBV29-1
J: TRBJ2-1

CDR3: CASSLTGTGVVNEWFF
V: TRBV7-6
J: TRBJ2-1

CDR3: CASSLEDIPAFNEQFF
V: TRBV11-2
J: TRBJ2-1

CDR3: CSVEDRDRGLTEAFF
V: TRBV29-1
J: TRBJ1-1

CDR3: CASSWTADEQFF
V: TRBV5-6
J: TRBJ2-1

CDR3: CASSYLQVSAEAFF
V: TRBV6-6
J: TRBJ1-1

CDR3: CASSRPGENTGELFF
V: TRBV13
J: TRBJ2-2

CDR3: CSVEGAPRPRGGNTIYF
V: TRBV29-1
J: TRBJ1-3

CDR3: CASSPTGVLNTIYF
V: TRBV5-8
J: TRBJ1-3

CDR3: CSAQSDTQYF
V: TRBV29-1
J: TRBJ2-3

CDR3: CASSSPGQTYPDTQYF
V: TRBV7-3
J: TRBJ2-3

CDR3: CASRGSYNEQFF
V: TRBV7-9
J: TRBJ2-1

CDR3: CASTGGLWLGGANVLTF
V: TRBV19
J: TRBJ2-6

CDR3: CSVEEGGSYQGYTF
V: TRBV29-1
J: TRBJ1-2

CDR3: CASSLKGQGSNTGELFF
V: TRBV7-3
J: TRBJ2-2

CDR3: CSGRAGGYVQETQYF
V: TRBV20-1
J: TRBJ2-5

CDR3: CASSLGSAAFF
V: TRBV5-6
J: TRBJ1-1

CDR3: CAIRDGTSGNRDEQFF
V: TRBV10-3
J: TRBJ2-1

CDR3: CASSFVDEQFF
V: TRBV7-9
J: TRBJ2-1

CDR3: CASRISFRAPTHEQYF
V: TRBV6-5
J: TRBJ2-7

CDR3: CASSEPRDTHEAFF
V: TRBV25-1
J: TRBJ1-1

CDR3: CASSGLTGGPYSGANVLTF
V: TRBV7-9
J: TRBJ2-6

CDR3: CASSLGGGYTDTQYF
V: TRBV7-2
J: TRBJ2-3

CDR3: CASSPIAQRPEQFF
V: TRBV7-9
J: TRBJ2-1